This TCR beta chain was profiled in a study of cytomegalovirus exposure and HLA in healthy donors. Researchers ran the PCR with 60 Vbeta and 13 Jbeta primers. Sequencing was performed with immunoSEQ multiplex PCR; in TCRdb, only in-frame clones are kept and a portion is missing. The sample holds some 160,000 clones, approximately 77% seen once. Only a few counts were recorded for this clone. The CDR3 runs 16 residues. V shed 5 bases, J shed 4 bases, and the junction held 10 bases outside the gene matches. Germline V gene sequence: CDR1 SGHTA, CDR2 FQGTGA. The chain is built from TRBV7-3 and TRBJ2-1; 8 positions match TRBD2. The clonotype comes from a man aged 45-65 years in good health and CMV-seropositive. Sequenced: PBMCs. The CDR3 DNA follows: TGTGCCAGCAGCCCATTAGCGGGGAACATTTACAATGAGCAGTTCTTC. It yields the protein CASSPLAGNIYNEQFF.